This entry lists 5 T cell receptor beta chains sequenced from one sample in a study of T-cell reconstitution after alpha-beta-depleted transplantation in children. Unique molecular identifiers were used in preparing the TCRbeta library. TCRdb ran MiXCR on the PCR reads and lists one entry per CDR3 protein. The sample yields fewer than 550,000 distinct CDR3 sequences, over 10% seen once. The sequencing here drew on PBMCs, mostly from graft donor cells, taken 180 days after TCRalphabeta/CD19-depleted stem cell transplant. The receptors here all came from a female patient between 2 and 10 years old who had a stem cell transplant for aplastic anemia, so the T cells may come from the graft donor.

The chain is built from TRBV24-1 and TRBJ1-2; maybe TRBD1 (6 bases). Germline CDR1 KGHDR, CDR2 SFDVKD. Trimming took 2 bases from V and 0 from J, leaving 9 bases between them. The CDR3 runs 15 residues. The CDR3 reads CATSDSDRTNYGYTF. CDR3 DNA: TGTGCCACCAGTGATTCAGACAGGACTAACTATGGCTACACCTTC.

This clonotype occurred a few times. CDR3 amino acids: CASSSGTGLSGANVLTF. As DNA, the CDR3 is TGTGCCAGCAGCTCCGGGACAGGGCTTTCTGGGGCCAACGTCCTGACTTTC. This sequence joins TRBV5-6 and TRBJ2-6, with 9 bases matching TRBD1. V lost 3 bases, J lost 1 base, and 5 bases stayed unmatched. CDR1 is SGHDT and CDR2 is YYEEEE in the germline V gene. The CDR3 is 17 amino acids.

This clonotype has more than one count but fewer than ten. The chain links TRBV5-1 to TRBJ1-2; D gene ambiguous. Trimming shortened V by 1 base and J by 6 bases, and 7 bases separated the two germline ends. The CDR3 sequence is 12 residues long. Germline CDR1 SGHRS, CDR2 YFSETQ. The CDR3 reads CASSLSGDGYTF. DNA for the CDR3: TGCGCCAGCAGCTTGTCTGGGGATGGCTACACCTTC.

The chain couples TRBV7-2 to TRBJ2-5; maybe TRBD2 (7 bases). The CDR3 consists of 16 residues. The germline V gene encodes CDR1 SGHTA and CDR2 FQGNSA. Trimming took 1 base from V and 3 from J, leaving 15 bases between them. The CDR3 region has the DNA TGTGCCAGCAGCTTAGGCGTGGGGGCGGGAGAAGAGACCCAGTACTTC. The encoded protein is CASSLGVGAGEETQYF.

This clonotype was observed at least ten times. This chain connects TRBV12-3 or TRBV12-4 to TRBJ1-1; TRBD1 is a possible D gene (6 bases). The V end lost 1 base, the J end lost 0 bases, and 12 bases lay between the germline ends. CDR3 size: 16 residues. The chain's CDR3 is CASSLVRGAVNTEAFF. Here the CDR3 DNA reads TGTGCCAGCAGTTTAGTTCGGGGGGCCGTGAACACTGAAGCTTTCTTT.